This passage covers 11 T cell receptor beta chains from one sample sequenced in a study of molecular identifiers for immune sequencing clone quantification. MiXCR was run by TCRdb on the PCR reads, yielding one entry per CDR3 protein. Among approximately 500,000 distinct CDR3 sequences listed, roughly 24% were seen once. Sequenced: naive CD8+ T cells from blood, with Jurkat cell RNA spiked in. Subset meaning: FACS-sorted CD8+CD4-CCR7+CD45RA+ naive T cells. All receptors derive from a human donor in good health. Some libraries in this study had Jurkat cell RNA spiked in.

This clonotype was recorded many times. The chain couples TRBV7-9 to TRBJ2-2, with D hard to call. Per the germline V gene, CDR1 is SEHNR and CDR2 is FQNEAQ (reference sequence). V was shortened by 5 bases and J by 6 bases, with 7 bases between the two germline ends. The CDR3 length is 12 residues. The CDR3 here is CASSPVSGELFF. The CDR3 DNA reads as TGTGCCAGCAGCCCGGTTTCCGGGGAGCTGTTTTTT.

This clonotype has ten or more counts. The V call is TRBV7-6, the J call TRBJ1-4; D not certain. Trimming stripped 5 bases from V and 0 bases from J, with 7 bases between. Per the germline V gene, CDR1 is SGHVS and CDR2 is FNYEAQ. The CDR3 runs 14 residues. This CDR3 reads CASSPFATNEKLFF. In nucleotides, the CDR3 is TGTGCCAGCAGCCCCTTTGCAACTAATGAAAAACTGTTTTTT.

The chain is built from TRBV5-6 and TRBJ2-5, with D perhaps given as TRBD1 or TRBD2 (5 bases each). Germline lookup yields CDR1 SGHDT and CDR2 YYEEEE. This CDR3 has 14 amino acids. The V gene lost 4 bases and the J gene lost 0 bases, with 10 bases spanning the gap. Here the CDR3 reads CASSPGRDQETQYF. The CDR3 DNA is TGTGCCAGCAGCCCGGGACGGGACCAAGAGACCCAGTACTTC.

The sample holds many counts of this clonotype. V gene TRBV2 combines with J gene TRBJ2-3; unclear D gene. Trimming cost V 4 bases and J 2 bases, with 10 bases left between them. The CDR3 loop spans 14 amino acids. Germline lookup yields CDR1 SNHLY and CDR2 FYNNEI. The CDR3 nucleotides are TGTGCCAGCAGTGTCCAACAGAACACAGATACGCAGTATTTT. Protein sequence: CASSVQQNTDTQYF.

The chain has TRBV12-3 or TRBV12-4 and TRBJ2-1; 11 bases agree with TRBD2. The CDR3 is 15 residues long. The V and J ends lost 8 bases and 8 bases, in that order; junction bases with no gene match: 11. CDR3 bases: TGTGCCAGCTTTAAACTAGCGGGGGTGGTCGATGAGCAGTTCTTC. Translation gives CASFKLAGVVDEQFF.

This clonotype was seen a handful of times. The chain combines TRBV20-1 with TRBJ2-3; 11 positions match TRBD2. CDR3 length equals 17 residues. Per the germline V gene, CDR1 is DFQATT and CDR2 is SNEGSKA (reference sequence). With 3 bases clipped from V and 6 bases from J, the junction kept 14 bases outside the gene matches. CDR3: CSASPWLAGGPLDTQYF. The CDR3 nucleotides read TGCAGTGCTAGTCCTTGGCTAGCGGGGGGCCCCCTGGATACGCAGTATTTT.

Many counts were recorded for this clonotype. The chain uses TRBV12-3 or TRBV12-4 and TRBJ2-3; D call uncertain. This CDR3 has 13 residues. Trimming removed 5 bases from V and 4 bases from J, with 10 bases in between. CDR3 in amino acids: CASSPSLADTQYF. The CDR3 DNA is TGTGCCAGCAGTCCCTCGCTGGCAGATACGCAGTATTTT.

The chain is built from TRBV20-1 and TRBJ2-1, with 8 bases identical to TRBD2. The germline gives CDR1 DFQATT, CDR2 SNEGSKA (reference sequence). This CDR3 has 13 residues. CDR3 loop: CSSLAVSYNEQFF. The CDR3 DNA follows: TGCAGCTCACTAGCGGTCTCCTACAATGAGCAGTTCTTC.

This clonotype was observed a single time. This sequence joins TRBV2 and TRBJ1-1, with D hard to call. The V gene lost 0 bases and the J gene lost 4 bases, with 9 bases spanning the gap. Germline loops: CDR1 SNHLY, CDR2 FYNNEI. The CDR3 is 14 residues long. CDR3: CASSEAPEATEAFF. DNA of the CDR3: TGTGCCAGCAGTGAAGCTCCTGAGGCCACTGAAGCTTTCTTT.

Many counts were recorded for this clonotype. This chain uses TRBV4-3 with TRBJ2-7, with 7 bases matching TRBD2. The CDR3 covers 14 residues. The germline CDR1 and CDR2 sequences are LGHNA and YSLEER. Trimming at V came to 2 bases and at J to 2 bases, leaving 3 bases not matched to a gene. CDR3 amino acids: CASSQNGLAYEQYF. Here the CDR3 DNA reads TGCGCCAGCAGCCAAAATGGACTAGCCTACGAGCAGTACTTC.

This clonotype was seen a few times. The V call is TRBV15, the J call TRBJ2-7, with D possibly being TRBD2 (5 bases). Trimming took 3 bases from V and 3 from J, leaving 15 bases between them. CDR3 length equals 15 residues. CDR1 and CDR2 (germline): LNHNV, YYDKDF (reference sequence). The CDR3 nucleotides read TGTGCCACCAGCAGTCTTGGCCACGGGGACTACGAGCAGTACTTC. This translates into CATSSLGHGDYEQYF.